The clone carrying this TCR beta chain was counted between two and nine times. Trimming pared 3 bases from V and 0 bases from J, leaving 11 bases between. This CDR3 spans 14 amino acids. Germline V CDR1 and CDR2: DFQATT, SNEGSKA (reference sequence). Researchers defined stable Graves' hyperthyroidism as no ophthalmopathy progression within 18 months. What was amplified from RNA transcripts were TCR beta CDR3 regions. RT-PCR in the first round (using the HTBI primer set) targeted the TCR CDR3. Via MiXCR, TCRdb re-called the multiplex PCR reads, giving one row per CDR3 protein. This table holds some 500,000 distinct CDR3 sequences, approximately 15% found once. The data stem from a study of T cells in Graves' hyperthyroidism and ophthalmopathy.

The TCR sequence derives from a woman aged 18-35 years with Graves' hyperthyroidism. Sequences were obtained from blood. The rearrangement uses TRBV20-1 and TRBJ1-1, with D perhaps matching TRBD1 (6 bases). CDR3 sequence reads: CSARKDSMNTEAFF. CDR3 sequence (DNA): TGCAGTGCTAGGAAGGACAGCATGAACACTGAAGCTTTCTTT.